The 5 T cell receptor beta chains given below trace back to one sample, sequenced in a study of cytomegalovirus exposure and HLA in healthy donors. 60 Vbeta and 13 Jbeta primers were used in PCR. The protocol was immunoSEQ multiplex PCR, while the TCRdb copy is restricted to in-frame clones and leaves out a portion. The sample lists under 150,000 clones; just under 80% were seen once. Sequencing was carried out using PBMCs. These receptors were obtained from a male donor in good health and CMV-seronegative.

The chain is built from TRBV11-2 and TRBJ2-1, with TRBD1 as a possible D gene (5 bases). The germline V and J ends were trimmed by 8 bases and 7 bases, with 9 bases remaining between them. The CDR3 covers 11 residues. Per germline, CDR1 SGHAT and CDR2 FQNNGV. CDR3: CASGQGNEQFF. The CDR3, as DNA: TGTGCCAGCGGCCAGGGAAATGAGCAGTTCTTC.

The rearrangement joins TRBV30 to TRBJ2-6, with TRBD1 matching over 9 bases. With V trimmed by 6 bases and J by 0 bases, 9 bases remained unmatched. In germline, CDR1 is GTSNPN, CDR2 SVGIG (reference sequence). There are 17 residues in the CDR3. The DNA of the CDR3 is TGTGCCTGTAATTCGGGACAGGGACTCTCTGGGGCCAACGTCCTGACTTTC. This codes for CACNSGQGLSGANVLTF.

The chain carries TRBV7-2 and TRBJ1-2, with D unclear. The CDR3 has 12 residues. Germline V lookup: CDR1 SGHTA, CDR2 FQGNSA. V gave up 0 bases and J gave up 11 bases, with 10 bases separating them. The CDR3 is CASSLAASLYTF. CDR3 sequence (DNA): TGTGCCAGCAGCTTAGCAGCATCTTTGTACACCTTC. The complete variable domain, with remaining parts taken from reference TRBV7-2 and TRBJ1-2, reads GAGVSQSPSNKVTEKGKDVELRCDPISGHTALYWYRQSLGQGLEFLIYFQGNSAPDKSGLPSDRFSAERTGGSVSTLTIQRTQQEDSAVYLCASSLAASLYTFGSGTRLTVV.

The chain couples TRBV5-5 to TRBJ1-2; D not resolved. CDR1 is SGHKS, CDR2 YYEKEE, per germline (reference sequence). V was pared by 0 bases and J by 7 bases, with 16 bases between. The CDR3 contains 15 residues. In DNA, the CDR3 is TGTGCCAGCAGCTTGGACCCGGGTCTCTTTTCTGGCTACACCTTC. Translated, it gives CASSLDPGLFSGYTF.

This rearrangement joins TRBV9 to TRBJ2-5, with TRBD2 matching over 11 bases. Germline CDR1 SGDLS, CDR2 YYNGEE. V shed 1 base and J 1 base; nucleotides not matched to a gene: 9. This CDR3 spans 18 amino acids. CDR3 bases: TGTGCCAGCAGCGTAACAGTTGGGGGGACTAGCGGCCAAGAGACCCAGTACTTC. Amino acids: CASSVTVGGTSGQETQYF.